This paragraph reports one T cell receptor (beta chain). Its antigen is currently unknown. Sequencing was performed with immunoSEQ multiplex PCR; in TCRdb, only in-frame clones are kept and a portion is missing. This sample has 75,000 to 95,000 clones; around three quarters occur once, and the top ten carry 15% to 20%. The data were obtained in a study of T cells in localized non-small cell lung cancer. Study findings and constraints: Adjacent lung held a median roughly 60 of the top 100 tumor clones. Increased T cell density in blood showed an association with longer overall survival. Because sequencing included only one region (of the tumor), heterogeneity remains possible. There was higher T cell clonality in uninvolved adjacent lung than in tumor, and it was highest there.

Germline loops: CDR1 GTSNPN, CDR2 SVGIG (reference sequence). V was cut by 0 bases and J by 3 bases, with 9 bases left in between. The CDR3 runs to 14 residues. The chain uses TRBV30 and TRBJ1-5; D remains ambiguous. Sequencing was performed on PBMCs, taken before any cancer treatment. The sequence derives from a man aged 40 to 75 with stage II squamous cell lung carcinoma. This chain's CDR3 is CAWSVSPFNQPQHF. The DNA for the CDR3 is TGTGCCTGGAGTGTGTCGCCGTTCAATCAGCCCCAGCATTTT. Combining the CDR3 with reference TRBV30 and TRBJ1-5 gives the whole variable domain SQTIHQWPATLVQPVGSPLSLECTVEGTSNPNLYWYRQAAGRGLQLLFYSVGIGQISSEVPQNLSASRPQDRQFILSSKKLLLSDSGFYLCAWSVSPFNQPQHFGDGTRLSIL.